A selection of T cell receptor beta chains follows, all from one sample in a study of T cells in Graves' hyperthyroidism and ophthalmopathy. MiXCR, run by TCRdb on the multiplex PCR reads, gives a single entry per CDR3 protein. Here the sample spans about 350,000 distinct CDR3 sequences, roughly 13% being singletons. The sequenced material came from blood. These receptors were taken from a woman younger than 45 with Graves' hyperthyroidism. The CDR3 runs from the conserved cysteine through the conserved F or W. The D gene is left open where the match is weak. Clone sizes are given selectively: once, few, many, or a class where the clone is expanded.

V gene	J gene	clone size	D gene	CDR3 DNA	CDR3 protein
TRBV20-1	TRBJ2-5	many	NA	TGCAGTGCTAGATGGGGGGAGACCCAGTACTTC	CSARWGETQYF
TRBV24-1	TRBJ2-5	few	NA	TGTGCCACCAGTGAACCCGCTACCGGGACACAGACCCAGTACTTC	CATSEPATGTQTQYF
TRBV27	TRBJ2-3	many	TRBD1	TGTGCCAGCAGTTTAAGGGGGCGCAACCCATCCACAGATACGCAGTATTTT	CASSLRGRNPSTDTQYF
TRBV9	TRBJ2-1	NA	NA	TGTGCCAGCAGCGGTGAGCCGGGCATTGCTCACAATGAGCAGTTCTTC	CASSGEPGIAHNEQFF
TRBV28	TRBJ2-5	NA	NA	NA	CASSFGEGRETQYF
TRBV12-3/TRBV12-4	TRBJ1-2	many	TRBD1	TGTGCCAGCAGTTTCCATGGGACAGGGACCGACACCTTC	CASSFHGTGTDTF
TRBV28	TRBJ1-2	few	NA	TGTGCCAGCACTAAGGGGACCCGGAAAGAGTATGGCTACACCTTC	CASTKGTRKEYGYTF
TRBV28	TRBJ2-7	many	TRBD2	TGTGCCAGCAGGGCTCCAGAACTAGCGTACGAGCAGTACTTC	CASRAPELAYEQYF
TRBV20-1	TRBJ1-4	few	NA	TGCAGTGCTAGGGAGGATGCAACTAATGAAAAACTGTTTTTT	CSAREDATNEKLFF
TRBV29-1	TRBJ2-1	few	TRBD2	TGCAGCGTTGTACGACTAGCGGGACACAATGAGCAGTTCTTC	CSVVRLAGHNEQFF
TRBV19	TRBJ2-3	few	NA	TGTGCCAGTAGGGGGTCAAGCACAGATACGCAGTATTTT	CASRGSSTDTQYF
TRBV28	TRBJ1-5	NA	NA	TGTGCCAGCAGTTTCACTGAGGGGGTGGTTCTTTTAGTACAGCCCCAGCATTTT	CASSFTEGVVLLVQPQHF
TRBV28	TRBJ1-5	few	NA	TGTGCCAGCCGGGACCTAACTTACAATCAGCCCCAGCATTTT	CASRDLTYNQPQHF
TRBV9	TRBJ2-7	many	TRBD1	TGTGCCAGCAGCGTAACAGGGGTCTCCTACGAGCAGTACTTC	CASSVTGVSYEQYF
TRBV2	TRBJ1-1	many	NA	TGTGCCAGCAGTGATCAGATGAACACTGAAGCTTTCTTT	CASSDQMNTEAFF
TRBV12-3/TRBV12-4	TRBJ2-3	many	NA	TGTGCCAGCGGGGATTACGCGGGGAGGAGGGGAGATACGCAGTATTTT	CASGDYAGRRGDTQYF
TRBV7-8	TRBJ1-4	NA	NA	TGTGCCAGCAGCATTATCCCCCAGGGTCGGGGCGGCGAAAAACTGTTTTTT	CASSIIPQGRGGEKLFF
TRBV20-1	TRBJ1-2	many	TRBD1	TGCAGTGCTAGGGACGACGACAGGGAAAGTGGCTACACCTTC	CSARDDDRESGYTF
TRBV7-9	TRBJ2-2	many	NA	TGTGCCAGCAGCCGGGAGTCCGGGGAGCTGTTTTTT	CASSRESGELFF
TRBV20-1	TRBJ2-1	NA	TRBD2	TGCAGTGCTAGGTCCCAGGGAGGGTTAAATGAGCAGTTCTTC	CSARSQGGLNEQFF
TRBV7-9	TRBJ1-5	many	NA	TGTGCCAGCAGCGACGGGACTGCCAATCAGCCCCAGCATTTT	CASSDGTANQPQHF
TRBV2	TRBJ2-1	many	NA	TGTGCCAGCGATGAAAGCAATGAGCAGTTCTTC	CASDESNEQFF
TRBV7-3	TRBJ2-3	NA	NA	TGTGCCAGCAGCTTAAACGGGGACACAGATACGCAGTATTTT	CASSLNGDTDTQYF
TRBV20-1	TRBJ2-7	few	TRBD2	TGCAGTGCTGTCCTAGCGGGAGGGCAGTTTGAGCAGTACTTC	CSAVLAGGQFEQYF
TRBV25-1	TRBJ1-4	once	NA	TGTGCCAGCAGTGGAGGGAAAGGCTCGCCTGAAAAACTGTTTTTT	CASSGGKGSPEKLFF
TRBV29-1	TRBJ2-5	many	NA	TGCAGCGTTGGGGTAGCGTCGGATGGGACCCAGTACTTC	CSVGVASDGTQYF
TRBV12-3/TRBV12-4	TRBJ1-1	many	TRBD1	TGTGCCAGCAGACGGGACAGGTACACTGAAGCTTTCTTT	CASRRDRYTEAFF
TRBV20-1	TRBJ2-5	NA	NA	TGCAGTGGAGTCCAGGGAGTAGGGGAGACCCAGTACTTC	CSGVQGVGETQYF
TRBV12-3/TRBV12-4	TRBJ1-2	many	TRBD1	TGTGCCAGCAGTACCCAGGGACAGGGGGCGTATGGCTACACCTTC	CASSTQGQGAYGYTF
TRBV28	TRBJ2-3	many	TRBD2	TGTGCCAGCAGCCCCTGGTCTAGCGGGAGTAGGGCAGATACGCAGTATTTT	CASSPWSSGSRADTQYF
TRBV7-8	TRBJ2-1	many	NA	TGTGCCAGCAGCCCGCTAGCCCCACTCCGTTACAATGAGCAGTTCTTC	CASSPLAPLRYNEQFF
TRBV4-3	TRBJ1-1	NA	NA	TGCGCCAGCAGCCAAGACTTGGGAGGGGACACTGAAGCTTTCTTT	CASSQDLGGDTEAFF
TRBV5-1	TRBJ1-1	NA	TRBD1	TGCGCCAGCATGCTGACAGGGGCGGCGGTCACTGAAGCTTTCTTT	CASMLTGAAVTEAFF
TRBV20-1	TRBJ2-1	few	TRBD2	TGCAGTGCTAGAAGGGGGACTAGCTCGGACAATGAGCAGTTCTTC	CSARRGTSSDNEQFF
TRBV7-2	TRBJ2-2	NA	NA	TGTGCCAGCAGGATGTTTGGTTTACAGAACACCGGGGAGCTGGTTTTT	CASRMFGLQNTGELVF
TRBV7-2	TRBJ1-6	few	TRBD1	TGTGCCAGCAGCTTTGCGGGACAGGGTTTTTCACCCCTCCACTTT	CASSFAGQGFSPLHF
TRBV28	TRBJ1-1	many	NA	TGTGCCAGCAGTGCGGGGGGCACTGAAGCTTTCTTT	CASSAGGTEAFF
TRBV5-4	TRBJ2-1	many	TRBD1	TGTGCCAGCAGCTTGCTGGGACAGGGTTCTGATGAGCAGTTCTTC	CASSLLGQGSDEQFF
TRBV20-1	TRBJ2-2	few	TRBD1	TGCAGTGCTAAAGCCGGGACAGCGAACACCGGGGAGCTGTTTTTT	CSAKAGTANTGELFF
TRBV7-6	TRBJ1-1	NA	NA	TGTGCCAGCAGCTTTGCTGTCGGCGGGGACACTGAAGCTTTCTTT	CASSFAVGGDTEAFF
TRBV4-3	TRBJ2-1	NA	TRBD2	TGCGCCAGCAGCGTGAGCGAGGGGAGGGGGGAGCGTAGCGGGAGAGGAAATGAGCAGTTCTTC	CASSVSEGRGERSGRGNEQFF
TRBV5-1	TRBJ1-4	NA	NA	TGCGCCAGCAGCGCGGACATTGGGAATGGTGAAAAACTGTTTTTT	CASSADIGNGEKLFF
TRBV12-3/TRBV12-4	TRBJ1-2	few	NA	TGTGCCAGCAGTTTACGGTCCGGCCTATCTAACTATGGCTACACCTTC	CASSLRSGLSNYGYTF
TRBV28	TRBJ2-4	few	NA	TGTGCCAGCAGTTTTAGGTTCAGGGGAGACATTCAGTACTTC	CASSFRFRGDIQYF
TRBV6-2/TRBV6-3	TRBJ1-5	many	NA	TGTGCCAGCAGTTACACCGGGACGACCGGCATGCCCCAGCATTTT	CASSYTGTTGMPQHF
TRBV11-2	TRBJ2-1	many	TRBD2	TGTGCCAGCAGGTCTATTAGCGGGAGGGAATACAATGAGCAGTTCTTC	CASRSISGREYNEQFF
TRBV5-8	TRBJ1-2	few	NA	TGTGCCAGCAGCCTCCAATTTGGGGGCGGCTACACCTTC	CASSLQFGGGYTF
TRBV28	TRBJ1-1	many	TRBD1	TGTGCCAGCAGTTTATCTTTCCAGGGGGCCCGAACTGAAGCTTTCTTT	CASSLSFQGARTEAFF
TRBV3-1	TRBJ2-5	NA	TRBD1	TGTGCCAGCAGCCATAGACAGGGGACGAAGGAGACCCAGTACTTC	CASSHRQGTKETQYF
TRBV5-6	TRBJ1-6	NA	NA	TGTGCCAGCAGCCGACCTAATTCACCCCTCCACTTT	CASSRPNSPLHF